One and the same sample provided the 19 T cell receptor beta chains below, sequenced in a study of T cell repertoires in cytomegalovirus infection. MiXCR, run by TCRdb on the reads, gives a single entry per CDR3 protein. The sample has about a million distinct CDR3 sequences, roughly 31% seen once. No antigen is known for these receptors. The material was cultured CD8+ T cells from PBMCs, obtained from culture after CMV antigen stimulation. Receptor source: a human donor in good health (CMV status not recorded). Some clones in this sample may be carry-over from other donors' samples.

This clonotype was picked up many times. V gene TRBV7-9 combines with J gene TRBJ1-1, with D perhaps matching TRBD1 (6 bases). Germline values: CDR1 SEHNR, CDR2 FQNEAQ (reference sequence). Trimming removed 5 bases at V and 6 bases at J, with 13 bases between. The length of the CDR3 is 13 residues. In DNA, the CDR3 is TGTGCCAGCAGCCCCCGAGGGACATCTGAAGCTTTCTTT. Translated, it gives CASSPRGTSEAFF. The whole variable domain, filled in from reference TRBV7-9 and TRBJ1-1, reads DTGVSQNPRHKITKRGQNVTFRCDPISEHNRLYWYRQTLGQGPEFLTYFQNEAQLEKSRLLSDRFSAERPKGSFSTLEIQRTEQGDSAMYLCASSPRGTSEAFFGQGTRLTVV.

This clonotype was picked up one time. The V gene is TRBV6-8, the J gene TRBJ1-6; D may be TRBD1 (6 bases). Trimming pared 7 bases from V and 3 bases from J, leaving 13 bases between. Germline V gene data show CDR1 as MNHGY and CDR2 as SAAAGT. CDR3 length: 15 residues. The CDR3 nucleotides are TGTGCCAGCACCTTGGTGACAGGCTATAATTCACCCCTCCACTTT. Translation: CASTLVTGYNSPLHF.

The chain recombines TRBV7-9 with TRBJ1-6; 7 bases agree with TRBD1. Germline V lookup: CDR1 SEHNR, CDR2 FQNEAQ (reference sequence). V lost 5 bases to trimming and J lost 10 bases; unmatched junction nucleotides: 8. This CDR3 is 14 amino acids long. CDR3 region: CASSEGQRNSPLHF. The CDR3 DNA reads TGTGCCAGCAGCGAGGGACAGAGAAACTCACCCCTCCACTTT.

V gene TRBV19 combines with J gene TRBJ1-6; D is undetermined. Trimming pared 3 bases from V and 9 bases from J, leaving 6 bases between. From germline, CDR1 is LNHDA and CDR2 SQIVND (reference sequence). This CDR3 spans 12 amino acids. DNA for the CDR3: TGTGCCAGTAGTATTCGTCGTTCACCCCTCCACTTT. Protein: CASSIRRSPLHF. Complete variable domain (other parts from reference TRBV19 and TRBJ1-6): DGGITQSPKYLFRKEGQNVTLSCEQNLNHDAMYWYRQDPGQGLRLIYYSQIVNDFQKGDIAEGYSVSREKKESFPLTVTSAQKNPTAFYLCASSIRRSPLHFGNGTRLTVT.

Concerning this clonotype itself: At one of its ends the junction is not consistent with the germline gene, which may arise from a read error. V and J are TRBV19 and TRBJ2-6; D might be TRBD1 or TRBD2, each matching 6 bases. The CDR3 sequence is 16 residues long. Germline values: CDR1 LNHDA, CDR2 SQIVND (reference sequence). The CDR3 bases are TGTGCCAGTACCGAGACAGGAATGACGGGGGCCAACGTCCCGACTTTC. Residues: CASTETGMTGANVPTF.

The chain joins TRBV12-3 or TRBV12-4 to TRBJ1-2, with TRBD1 as a possible D gene (6 bases). This CDR3 is 13 amino acids long. V was pared by 6 bases and J by 7 bases, with 15 bases between. DNA for the CDR3: TGTGCCAGCAGAAGGACAGAACAAGTTGGCTACACCTTC. Translation gives CASRRTEQVGYTF.

The chain is built from TRBV6-6 and TRBJ1-4; no reliable D call. The germline V gene encodes CDR1 MNHNY and CDR2 SVGAGI (reference sequence). Between the trimmed V and J ends, which lost 6 bases and 8 bases, there was a span of 16 bases. The CDR3 spans 14 residues. This chain's CDR3 is CASRTGVDGEKLFF. The CDR3 bases are TGTGCCAGCAGAACGGGAGTCGACGGGGAAAAACTGTTTTTT.

This clonotype came up a few times. This rearrangement joins TRBV12-3 or TRBV12-4 to TRBJ2-2; no reliable D call. The CDR3 loop spans 16 amino acids. Trimming pared 6 bases from V and 1 base from J, leaving 15 bases between. DNA of the CDR3: TGTGCCAGCAGCCCCCAATCTTCTAAGAACACCGGGGAGCTGTTTTTT. Its protein product is CASSPQSSKNTGELFF.

This clonotype was seen many times. The chain uses TRBV7-2 and TRBJ2-5, with 7 nucleotides matching TRBD2. V lost 3 bases to trimming and J lost 1 base; unmatched junction nucleotides: 5. CDR3 length: 15 amino acids. The germline V gene has CDR1 SGHTA and CDR2 FQGNSA. The CDR3 is CASSLSGAFQETQYF. The CDR3 coding sequence is TGTGCCAGCAGCTTGAGCGGGGCTTTCCAAGAGACCCAGTACTTC.

This chain connects TRBV6-8 to TRBJ2-3, with D maybe TRBD1 (6 bases). Germline V lookup: CDR1 MNHGY, CDR2 SAAAGT. CDR3 size: 14 residues. The ends were cut back, 6 bases at V and 5 bases at J, with 15 bases in the middle. Here the CDR3 reads CASSDRYQGDTQYF. CDR3 DNA sequence: TGTGCCAGCAGCGACAGGTACCAAGGAGATACGCAGTATTTT.

The chain joins TRBV5-1 to TRBJ2-1, with D possibly TRBD1 on 6 matching bases. Germline CDR1 and CDR2: SGHRS and YFSETQ. The V end was cut by 2 bases, the J end by 2 bases, with 11 bases between. CDR3 length: 15 residues. CDR3 amino acids: CASSFYRAAYNEQFF. The CDR3 nucleotides read TGCGCCAGCAGCTTCTACAGGGCAGCCTACAATGAGCAGTTCTTC. Full variable domain (rest looked up from reference TRBV5-1 and TRBJ2-1): KAGVTQTPRYLIKTRGQQVTLSCSPISGHRSVSWYQQTPGQGLQFLFEYFSETQRNKGNFPGRFSGRQFSNSRSEMNVSTLELGDSALYLCASSFYRAAYNEQFFGPGTRLTVL.

This clonotype has only a few counts. One end of the junction does not line up with germline, which may come from a read error. The gene calls are TRBV6-1 and TRBJ2-7, with 8 bases aligning to TRBD1. This CDR3 is 12 amino acids long. The V gene's germline CDR1 is MNHNS and CDR2 SASEGT. CDR3 nucleotides: TGTGCCAGCCGTGACAGGGGATACGAGCAGTACTTC. Its protein product is CASRDRGYEQYF.

This clonotype has a handful of counts. The chain recombines TRBV4-1 with TRBJ2-1; D possibly corresponds to TRBD1 (6 bases). Trimming pared 2 bases from V and 5 bases from J, leaving 10 bases between. The germline V gene encodes CDR1 MGHRA and CDR2 YSYEKL. The CDR3 sequence is 14 residues long. The DNA of the CDR3 is TGCGCCAGCAGCCAAATCGGACAGCACAATGAGCAGTTCTTC. This codes for CASSQIGQHNEQFF.

This clonotype was detected only a few times. The chain has TRBV12-3 or TRBV12-4 and TRBJ1-5, with a tentative D call TRBD1 (5 bases). The V end lost 8 bases, the J end lost 1 base, and 9 bases lay between the germline ends. The length of the CDR3 is 13 residues. This CDR3 is CASGKGSNQPQHF. CDR3 bases: TGTGCCAGCGGAAAGGGGAGCAATCAGCCCCAGCATTTT.

This clonotype occurred a few times. The chain carries TRBV6-1 and TRBJ2-3, with 7 bases lining up with TRBD2. This CDR3 is built from 15 residues. Per germline, CDR1 MNHNS and CDR2 SASEGT. After removal of 8 bases from V and 4 bases from J, the junction contained 12 bases not matched to a gene. CDR3: CASLCWGGCSDTQYF. In nucleotides, the CDR3 is TGTGCCAGCCTATGTTGGGGGGGATGTTCAGATACGCAGTATTTT.

This clonotype has a handful of counts. J is TRBJ2-3 and V is TRBV6-2 or TRBV6-3, with unresolved D. Trimming removed 1 base from V and 2 bases from J, with 4 bases in between. Germline CDR1 reads MNHEY; CDR2 reads SVGEGT. There are 13 residues in the CDR3. Here the CDR3 DNA reads TGTGCCAGCAGTTACTTGAACACAGATACGCAGTATTTT. This translates into CASSYLNTDTQYF.

In its sample, this clonotype was seen a few times. V and J are TRBV7-6 and TRBJ2-6; 9 bases line up with TRBD1. Germline-derived CDR1 and CDR2 are SGHVS and FNYEAQ. J lost 1 base, V lost 6 bases, and 7 bases had no gene match. This CDR3 comprises 17 residues. The CDR3 bases are TGTGCCAGCAGAGCCCCGGGACAGGGATCTGGGGCCAACGTCCTGACTTTC. Translating it yields CASRAPGQGSGANVLTF.

Ten or more counts support this clonotype. The genes are TRBV7-9 and TRBJ2-5; 14 nucleotides line up with TRBD2. The J segment lost 1 base and the V segment lost 5 bases, leaving 6 bases of the junction unmatched. The CDR3 consists of 17 residues. CDR1 and CDR2 (germline): SEHNR, FQNEAQ (reference sequence). The CDR3 loop reads CASSTGLAGGRQETQYF. CDR3 bases: TGTGCCAGCAGCACCGGACTAGCGGGGGGACGCCAAGAGACCCAGTACTTC.

This clonotype was observed a handful of times. J is TRBJ2-1 and V is TRBV19, with D perhaps matching TRBD2 (5 bases). The germline V gene encodes CDR1 LNHDA and CDR2 SQIVND (reference sequence). The V gene lost 5 bases and the J gene lost 10 bases, with 12 bases spanning the gap. CDR3 length equals 12 residues. CDR3 in amino acids: CASSVRTGEQFF. The CDR3 DNA reads TGTGCCAGTAGTGTAAGGACTGGGGAGCAGTTCTTC.